This entry is about one T cell receptor beta chain. This sample also contains other DNA sequences that code for the same CDR3. This CDR3 spans 14 amino acids. Trimming shortened V by 2 bases and J by 2 bases, and 10 bases separated the two germline ends. Germline lookup yields CDR1 WNHNN and CDR2 SYGVQD (reference sequence). This sample is drawn from a study of control samples from healthy donors and cancer patients. Profiled with immunoSEQ multiplex PCR; TCRdb holds only in-frame clones, not every one. The sample lists fewer than 200,000 clones; roughly 95% were seen once. This clonotype originated in a woman aged 25 to 39 in good health. The genes are TRBV10-1 and TRBJ2-7, with D tentatively TRBD1 or TRBD2 (5 bases each). Sequencing was done on a sample of blood. The CDR3 DNA reads TGCGCCAGCAGTGAGGGGGACGACCCCTACGAGCAGTACTTC. This codes for CASSEGDDPYEQYF.